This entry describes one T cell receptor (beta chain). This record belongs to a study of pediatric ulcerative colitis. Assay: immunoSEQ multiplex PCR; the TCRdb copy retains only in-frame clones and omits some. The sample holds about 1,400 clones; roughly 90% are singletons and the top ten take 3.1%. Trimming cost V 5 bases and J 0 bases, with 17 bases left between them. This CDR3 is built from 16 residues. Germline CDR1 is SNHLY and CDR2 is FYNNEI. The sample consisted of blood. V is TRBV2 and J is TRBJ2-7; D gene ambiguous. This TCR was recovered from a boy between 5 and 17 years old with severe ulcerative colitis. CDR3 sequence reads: CASSMNRVQSSYEQYV. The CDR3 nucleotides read TGTGCCAGCAGTATGAACCGGGTCCAAAGCTCCTACGAGCAGTACGTC.